The sequence of this TCR beta chain was determined in a study of T cell responses to AZD1222 COVID-19 vaccine. This CDR3 spans 14 amino acids. V lost 1 base, J lost 5 bases, and 0 bases stayed unmatched. Germline values: CDR1 SEHNR, CDR2 FQNEAQ (reference sequence). This table comes from immunoSEQ multiplex PCR, and its TCRdb copy is limited to in-frame clones, with some not included. Of approximately 120,000 clones listed, around 90% are singletons. Specimen: peripheral blood, collected on day 0 of MenACWY control vaccination. The sequence was collected from an adult in good health. The chain carries TRBV7-9 and TRBJ2-1; 9 bases match TRBD2. The CDR3: CASSLGLADNEQFF. The CDR3 region has the DNA TGTGCCAGCAGCTTAGGACTAGCGGACAATGAGCAGTTCTTC.